The 17 T cell receptor beta chains in this list originate from one sample, sequenced in a study of T-cell reconstitution after alpha-beta-depleted transplantation in children. Unique molecular identifiers were built into the TCRbeta library. TCRdb passed the PCR reads through MiXCR, listing each CDR3 protein once. The sample holds around 480,000 distinct CDR3 sequences, roughly 33% seen once. The material sequenced was PBMCs from the stem cell graft donor, taken from the stem cell graft. These receptors were taken from a human donor who donated a stem cell graft to a child with aplastic anemia.

This CDR3 is CASCSRVNYGYTF. In DNA, the CDR3 is TGTGCCAGCTGTTCCAGGGTTAACTATGGCTACACCTTC. The chain employs TRBV12-3 or TRBV12-4 and TRBJ1-2; possible D gene TRBD1, 5 bases. V was shortened by 8 bases and J by 1 base, with 11 bases between the two germline ends. The CDR3 totals 13 residues.

This clonotype showed up just a few times. The chain combines TRBV12-3 or TRBV12-4 with TRBJ2-1, with D possibly being TRBD1 or TRBD2 (5 bases each). This CDR3 region has 12 residues. The V gene lost 6 bases and the J gene lost 10 bases, with 13 bases spanning the gap. For the CDR3, the DNA is TGTGCCAGCAGCAGACAACGGGGCGAGCAGTTCTTC. As protein: CASSRQRGEQFF.

This chain's CDR3 is CASSLRVLASEQFF. CDR3 bases: TGTGCCAGCAGCTTGAGGGTCCTAGCGAGTGAGCAGTTCTTC. V usage is TRBV11-3 and J usage is TRBJ2-1; tentatively, D is TRBD2 (6 bases). Germline V gives CDR1 SGHNT, CDR2 YENEEA. V lost 3 bases to trimming and J lost 9 bases, with 15 bases between them. The CDR3 consists of 14 residues.

The chain has TRBV12-3 or TRBV12-4 and TRBJ2-7, with 14 bases identical to TRBD2. J was trimmed by 4 bases and V by 4 bases; bases with no gene match: 6. The CDR3 covers 16 residues. CDR3 loop: CASSSAGTSGSYEQYF. DNA of the CDR3: TGTGCCAGCAGTTCCGCGGGGACTAGCGGGAGTTACGAGCAGTACTTC.

The gene calls are TRBV15 and TRBJ2-1, with 16 bases aligning to TRBD2. Germline V gene lookup returns CDR1 LNHNV and CDR2 YYDKDF (reference sequence). V was clipped by 6 bases and J by 6 bases; unmatched bases: 8. The CDR3 spans 17 residues. The CDR3 DNA reads as TGTGCCACCAGGACCGGGACTAGCGGGAGGGCTTTCAATGAGCAGTTCTTC. The encoded protein is CATRTGTSGRAFNEQFF.

The chain combines TRBV28 with TRBJ2-7; D is possibly TRBD1 (6 bases). Germline V gives CDR1 MDHEN, CDR2 SYDVKM. The CDR3 loop spans 17 amino acids. V shed 5 bases and J shed 0 bases, with 20 bases lying between them. The CDR3 reads CASSPSTGTLSSYEQYF. CDR3 in DNA: TGTGCCAGCAGTCCCTCTACCGGGACACTAAGCTCCTACGAGCAGTACTTC.

The V call is TRBV7-2, the J call TRBJ1-1; 7 nucleotides align to TRBD1. The CDR3 totals 18 residues. The ends lost 0 bases at V and 1 base at J; junction bases unmatched: 11. Germline V lookup: CDR1 SGHTA, CDR2 FQGNSA. CDR3 sequence reads: CASSLAWGTAPKNTEAFF. The CDR3 DNA reads TGTGCCAGCAGCTTAGCCTGGGGGACAGCACCAAAGAACACTGAAGCTTTCTTT.

This chain joins TRBV15 and TRBJ2-5; TRBD2 matches at 7 bases. Germline CDR1 and CDR2: LNHNV and YYDKDF (reference sequence). J gave up 5 bases and V 2 bases, and 8 bases lay outside the gene matches. The CDR3 has 15 residues. CDR3 sequence: CATSRQTGRGETQYF. CDR3 coding DNA: TGTGCCACCAGCAGACAAACTGGGCGGGGGGAGACCCAGTACTTC.

The V and J genes are TRBV7-2 and TRBJ2-2, with 10 bases lining up with TRBD2. CDR1 SGHTA and CDR2 FQGNSA come from the germline V gene. V dropped 5 bases and J dropped 5; count of bases not matched to a gene: 5. CDR3 length: 15 residues. Here the CDR3 DNA reads TGTGCCAGCAGCATGTCTAGCGGGAGTACCGGGGAGCTGTTTTTT. Its translation: CASSMSSGSTGELFF.

The chain has TRBV12-3 or TRBV12-4 and TRBJ1-1; D is possibly TRBD1 (6 bases). V lost 8 bases and J lost 4, with 14 bases in between. This CDR3 contains 13 residues. The CDR3 sequence is CASSQGSGTEAFF. In DNA, the CDR3 is TGTGCCAGCTCCCAGGGGTCGGGCACTGAAGCTTTCTTT.

The chain carries TRBV20-1 and TRBJ1-1; 8 nucleotides line up with TRBD1. Germline V gene sequence: CDR1 DFQATT, CDR2 SNEGSKA (reference sequence). This CDR3 region has 15 residues. J gave up 7 bases and V 8 bases, and 18 bases lay outside the gene matches. CDR3 in amino acids: CSLPKQGAAGIEAFF. The CDR3 nucleotides are TGCAGTCTCCCCAAGCAGGGGGCCGCGGGGATTGAAGCTTTCTTT.

This clonotype was picked up a small number of times. The chain employs TRBV10-3 and TRBJ1-4; TRBD1 might be the D (5 bases). The germline CDR1 and CDR2 sequences are ENHRY and SYGVKD. This CDR3 has 16 amino acids. Trimming pared 0 bases from V and 4 bases from J, leaving 12 bases between. The CDR3 sequence: CAISESGGTGNEKLFF. The CDR3 DNA reads TGTGCCATCAGTGAGTCCGGGGGAACGGGTAATGAAAAACTGTTTTTT.

J is TRBJ2-5 and V is TRBV5-4, with 10 bases matching TRBD2. CDR3 length: 15 residues. The V and J ends lost 3 bases and 3 bases, in that order; junction bases with no gene match: 5. The V gene's germline CDR1 is SGHNT and CDR2 YYREEE (reference sequence). Here the CDR3 reads CASSWRGLAEETQYF. The CDR3 DNA reads as TGTGCCAGCAGCTGGAGAGGACTAGCGGAAGAGACCCAGTACTTC.

The chain couples TRBV3-1 to TRBJ2-7; D not certain. V gave up 5 bases and J gave up 6 bases, with 8 bases separating them. In germline, CDR1 is LGHDT, CDR2 YNNKEL (reference sequence). The CDR3 has 11 amino acids. The CDR3 nucleotides read TGTGCCAGCAGCTCTTACTTCGAGCAGTACTTC. It encodes CASSSYFEQYF.

This clonotype was observed a few times. V is TRBV15 and J is TRBJ2-5, with D uncertain. V gave up 1 base and J gave up 4 bases, with 7 bases separating them. Germline CDR1 LNHNV, CDR2 YYDKDF (reference sequence). This CDR3 contains 13 residues. CDR3 residues: CATSRVSGETQYF. In DNA form, the CDR3 reads TGTGCCACCAGCAGAGTATCGGGAGAGACCCAGTACTTC. The whole variable domain, remainder taken from reference TRBV15 and TRBJ2-5, is DAMVIQNPRYQVTQFGKPVTLSCSQTLNHNVMYWYQQKSSQAPKLLFHYYDKDFNNEADTPDNFQSRRPNTSFCFLDIRSPGLGDTAMYLCATSRVSGETQYFGPGTRLLVL.

The rearrangement joins TRBV12-3 or TRBV12-4 to TRBJ2-5; tentative D call: TRBD2 (6 bases). Trimming stripped 5 bases from V and 5 bases from J, with 15 bases between. The CDR3 runs to 14 residues. CDR3 in DNA: TGTGCCAGCAGTAGAATTGAGGGGAGGGAGACCCAGTACTTC. Translation gives CASSRIEGRETQYF.

This clonotype was observed a few times. The chain carries TRBV9 and TRBJ2-4; a weak D match, TRBD1 (6 bases). CDR1 and CDR2 (germline): SGDLS, YYNGEE. V was clipped by 2 bases and J by 8 bases, with 11 bases between them. The CDR3 loop spans 13 amino acids. The CDR3 region has the DNA TGTGCCAGCAGCGTTCAGGGGATGGACATTCAGTACTTC. Protein: CASSVQGMDIQYF. Together with reference TRBV9 and TRBJ2-4, the CDR3 gives the full variable domain: DSGVTQTPKHLITATGQRVTLRCSPRSGDLSVYWYQQSLDQGLQFLIQYYNGEERAKGNILERFSAQQFPDLHSELNLSSLELGDSALYFCASSVQGMDIQYFGAGTRLSVL.